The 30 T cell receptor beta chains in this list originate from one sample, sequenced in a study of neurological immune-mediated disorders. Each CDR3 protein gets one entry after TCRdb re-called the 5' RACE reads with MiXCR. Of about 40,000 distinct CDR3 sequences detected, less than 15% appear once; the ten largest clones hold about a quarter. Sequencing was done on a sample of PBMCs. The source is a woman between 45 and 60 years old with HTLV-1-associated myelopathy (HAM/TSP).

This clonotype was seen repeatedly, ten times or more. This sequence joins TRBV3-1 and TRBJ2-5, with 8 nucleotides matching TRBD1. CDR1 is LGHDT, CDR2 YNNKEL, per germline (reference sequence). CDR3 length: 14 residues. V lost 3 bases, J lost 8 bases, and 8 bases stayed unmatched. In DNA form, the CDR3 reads TGTGCCAGCAGCCAGGGGACAGGTGGAGATACCCAGTACTTC. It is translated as CASSQGTGGDTQYF.

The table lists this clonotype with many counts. The CDR3, as DNA: TGCGCCAGCAGCTTGTTGGACAGCGGAAAGGAAAAACTGTTTTTT. Amino acids: CASSLLDSGKEKLFF. The rearrangement uses TRBV5-1 and TRBJ1-4; possible D gene TRBD1, 6 bases. Trimming left V 1 base short and J 8 bases short, with 15 bases between. Germline-derived CDR1 and CDR2 are SGHRS and YFSETQ. The CDR3 totals 15 residues.

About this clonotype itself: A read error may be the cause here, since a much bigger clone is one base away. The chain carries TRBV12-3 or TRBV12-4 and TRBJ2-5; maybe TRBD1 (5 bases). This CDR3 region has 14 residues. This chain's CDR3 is CSSSQTVLQETQYF. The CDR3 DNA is TGTTCCAGCAGTCAGACAGTTCTCCAAGAGACCCAGTACTTC.

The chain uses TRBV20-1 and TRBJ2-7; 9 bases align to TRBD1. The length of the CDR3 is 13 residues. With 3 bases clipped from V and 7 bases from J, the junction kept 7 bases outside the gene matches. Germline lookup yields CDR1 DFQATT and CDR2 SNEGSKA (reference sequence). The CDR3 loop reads CSASRDRAVEQYV. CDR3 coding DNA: TGCAGTGCTAGTAGGGACAGGGCGGTTGAGCAGTACGTC.

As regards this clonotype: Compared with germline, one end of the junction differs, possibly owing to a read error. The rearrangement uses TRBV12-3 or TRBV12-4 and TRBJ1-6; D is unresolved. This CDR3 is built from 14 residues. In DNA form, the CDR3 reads TGTGCCAGCAGCTTAGGCCCCAGCGGGTCACCCCTCCACTTT. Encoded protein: CASSLGPSGSPLHF.

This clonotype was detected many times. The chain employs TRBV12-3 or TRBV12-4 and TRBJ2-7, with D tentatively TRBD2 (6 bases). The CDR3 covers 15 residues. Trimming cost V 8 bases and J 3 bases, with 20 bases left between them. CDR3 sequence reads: CASVGLGRGDYEQYF. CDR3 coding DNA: TGTGCCAGCGTTGGGCTCGGACGCGGGGACTACGAGCAGTACTTC.

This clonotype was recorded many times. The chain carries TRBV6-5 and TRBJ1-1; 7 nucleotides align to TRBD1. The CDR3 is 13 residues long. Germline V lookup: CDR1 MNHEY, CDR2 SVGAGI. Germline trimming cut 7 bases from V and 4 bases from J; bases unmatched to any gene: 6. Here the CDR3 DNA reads TGTGCCAGCACCCCCCCAGGGGGCACTGAAGCTTTCTTT. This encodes CASTPPGGTEAFF.

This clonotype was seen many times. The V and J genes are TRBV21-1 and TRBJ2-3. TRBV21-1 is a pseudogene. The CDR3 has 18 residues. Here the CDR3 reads CASSKALWWGTFTDTQYF. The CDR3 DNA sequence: TGTGCCAGCAGCAAAGCGCTTTGGTGGGGCACTTTCACAGATACGCAGTATTTT.

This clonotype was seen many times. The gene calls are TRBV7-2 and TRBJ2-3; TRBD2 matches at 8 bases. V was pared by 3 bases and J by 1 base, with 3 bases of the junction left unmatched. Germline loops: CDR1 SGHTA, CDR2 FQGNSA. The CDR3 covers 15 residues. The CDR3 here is CASSFQRGRTDTQYF. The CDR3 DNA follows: TGTGCCAGCAGCTTCCAGCGGGGGCGCACAGATACGCAGTATTTT.

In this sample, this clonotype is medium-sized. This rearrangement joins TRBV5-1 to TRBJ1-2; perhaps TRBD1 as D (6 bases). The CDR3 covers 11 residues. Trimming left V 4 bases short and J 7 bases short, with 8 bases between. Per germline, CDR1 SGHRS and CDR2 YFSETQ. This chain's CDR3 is CASSDRFGYTF. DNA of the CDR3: TGCGCCAGCAGCGACAGGTTTGGCTACACCTTC.

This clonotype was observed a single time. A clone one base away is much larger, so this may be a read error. The CDR3 DNA is TGTGCCACCAGTGAGGTCGGCGGGGCTCAAGAGACCCAGTACTTC. It encodes CATSEVGGAQETQYF. V usage is TRBV24-1 and J usage is TRBJ2-5; D is perhaps TRBD2 (6 bases). Germline V gives CDR1 KGHDR, CDR2 SFDVKD. V was shortened by 4 bases and J by 2 bases, with 13 bases between the two germline ends. CDR3 size: 15 residues.

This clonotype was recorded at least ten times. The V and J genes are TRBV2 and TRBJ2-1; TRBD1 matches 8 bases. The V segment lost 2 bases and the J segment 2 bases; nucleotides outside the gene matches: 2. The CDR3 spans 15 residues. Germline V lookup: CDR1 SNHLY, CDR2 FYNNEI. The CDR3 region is CASSEQGAPYNEQFF. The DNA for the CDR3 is TGTGCCAGCAGTGAACAGGGGGCTCCCTACAATGAGCAGTTCTTC.

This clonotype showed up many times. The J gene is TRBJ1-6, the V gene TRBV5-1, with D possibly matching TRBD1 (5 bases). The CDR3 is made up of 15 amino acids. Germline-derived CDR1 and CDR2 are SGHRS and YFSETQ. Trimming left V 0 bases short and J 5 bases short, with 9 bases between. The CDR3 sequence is CASSLDGHDNSPLHF. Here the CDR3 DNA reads TGCGCCAGCAGCTTGGACGGACATGATAATTCACCCCTCCACTTT.

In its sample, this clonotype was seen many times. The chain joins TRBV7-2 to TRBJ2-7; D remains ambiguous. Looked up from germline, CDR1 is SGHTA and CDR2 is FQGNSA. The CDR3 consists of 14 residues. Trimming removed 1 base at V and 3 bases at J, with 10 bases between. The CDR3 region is CASSLGGSRYEQYF. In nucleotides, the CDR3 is TGTGCCAGCAGCTTAGGTGGGTCACGCTACGAGCAGTACTTC.

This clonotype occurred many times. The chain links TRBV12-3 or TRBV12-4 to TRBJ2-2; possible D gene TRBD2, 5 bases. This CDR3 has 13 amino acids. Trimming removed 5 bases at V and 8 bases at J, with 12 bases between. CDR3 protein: CASSVLRAGELFF. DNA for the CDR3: TGTGCCAGCAGTGTGCTGAGGGCTGGGGAGCTGTTTTTT.

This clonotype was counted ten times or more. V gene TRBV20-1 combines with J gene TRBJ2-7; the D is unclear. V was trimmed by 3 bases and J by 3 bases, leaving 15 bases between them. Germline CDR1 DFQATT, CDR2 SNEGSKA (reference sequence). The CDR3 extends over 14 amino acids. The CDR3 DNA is TGCAGTGCTAGTAGGGCGCTTCCCCGCTACGAGCAGTACTTC. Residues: CSASRALPRYEQYF.

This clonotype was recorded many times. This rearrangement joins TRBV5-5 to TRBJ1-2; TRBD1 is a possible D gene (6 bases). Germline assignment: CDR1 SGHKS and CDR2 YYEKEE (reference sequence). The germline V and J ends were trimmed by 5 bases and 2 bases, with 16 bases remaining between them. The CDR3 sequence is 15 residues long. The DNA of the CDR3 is TGTGCCAGCAGTTCCCAGACAGGAGGCAACTATGGCTACACCTTC. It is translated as CASSSQTGGNYGYTF.

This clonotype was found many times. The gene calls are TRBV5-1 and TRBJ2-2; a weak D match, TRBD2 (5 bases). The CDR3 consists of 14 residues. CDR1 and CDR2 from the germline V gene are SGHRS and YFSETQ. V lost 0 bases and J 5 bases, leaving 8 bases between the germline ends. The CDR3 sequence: CASSLAPGTGELFF. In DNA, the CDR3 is TGCGCCAGCAGCTTGGCCCCGGGAACCGGGGAGCTGTTTTTT.

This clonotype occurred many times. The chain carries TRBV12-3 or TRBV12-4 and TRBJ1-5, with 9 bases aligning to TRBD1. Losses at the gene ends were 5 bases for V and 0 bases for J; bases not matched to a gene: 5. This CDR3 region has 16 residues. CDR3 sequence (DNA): TGTGCCAGCAGTGTGGACAGGGGAGGTAGCAATCAGCCCCAGCATTTT. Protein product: CASSVDRGGSNQPQHF.

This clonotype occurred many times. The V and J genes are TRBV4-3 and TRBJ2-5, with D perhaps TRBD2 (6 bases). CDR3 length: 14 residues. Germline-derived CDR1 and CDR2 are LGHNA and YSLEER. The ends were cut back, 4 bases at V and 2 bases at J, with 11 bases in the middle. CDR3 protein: CASSLGGTQETQYF. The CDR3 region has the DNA TGCGCCAGCAGCCTGGGAGGAACTCAAGAGACCCAGTACTTC.

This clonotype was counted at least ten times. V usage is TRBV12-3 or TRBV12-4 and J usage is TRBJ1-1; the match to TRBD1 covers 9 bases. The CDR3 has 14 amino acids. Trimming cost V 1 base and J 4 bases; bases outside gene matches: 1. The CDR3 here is CASSLGTGVTEAFF. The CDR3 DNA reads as TGTGCCAGCAGTTTAGGGACAGGGGTCACTGAAGCTTTCTTT.

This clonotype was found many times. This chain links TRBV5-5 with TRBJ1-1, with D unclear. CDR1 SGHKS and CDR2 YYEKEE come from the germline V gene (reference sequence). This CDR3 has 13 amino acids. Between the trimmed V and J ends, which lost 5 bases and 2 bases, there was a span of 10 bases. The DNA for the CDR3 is TGTGCCAGCAGTATGGTGGGTAACACTGAAGCTTTCTTT. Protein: CASSMVGNTEAFF.

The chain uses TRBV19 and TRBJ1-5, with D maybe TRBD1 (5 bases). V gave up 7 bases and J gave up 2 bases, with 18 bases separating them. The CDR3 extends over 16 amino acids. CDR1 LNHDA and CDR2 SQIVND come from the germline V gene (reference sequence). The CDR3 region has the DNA TGTGCCAGTAAGAGTATCAGGGCGGGCGGCAATCAGCCCCAGCATTTT. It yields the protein CASKSIRAGGNQPQHF.

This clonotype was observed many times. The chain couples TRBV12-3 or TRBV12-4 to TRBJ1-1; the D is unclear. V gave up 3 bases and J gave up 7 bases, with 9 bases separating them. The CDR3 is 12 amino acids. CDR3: CASSFLPIEAFF. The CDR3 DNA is TGTGCCAGCAGTTTTTTACCCATTGAAGCTTTCTTT.

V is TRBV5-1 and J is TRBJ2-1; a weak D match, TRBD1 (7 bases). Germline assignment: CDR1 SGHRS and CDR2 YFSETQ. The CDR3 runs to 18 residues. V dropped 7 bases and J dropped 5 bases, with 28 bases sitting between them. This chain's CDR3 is CASGSRASGQDYNNEQFF. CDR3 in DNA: TGCGCCAGCGGTTCACGAGCCTCTGGACAGGACTATAACAATGAGCAGTTCTTC.

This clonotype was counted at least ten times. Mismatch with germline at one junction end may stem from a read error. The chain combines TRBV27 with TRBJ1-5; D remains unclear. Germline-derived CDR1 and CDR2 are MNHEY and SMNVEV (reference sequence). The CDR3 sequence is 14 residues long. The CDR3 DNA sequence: TGTGCCAGCAGTTTAGAGGGTAGCAGTCAGCCCCAGCATTTT. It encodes CASSLEGSSQPQHF.

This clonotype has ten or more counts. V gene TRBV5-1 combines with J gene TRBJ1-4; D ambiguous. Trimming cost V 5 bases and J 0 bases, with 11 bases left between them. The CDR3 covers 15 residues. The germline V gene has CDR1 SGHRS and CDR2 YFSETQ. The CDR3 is CASRLGGTTNEKLFF. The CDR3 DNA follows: TGCGCCAGCAGACTTGGAGGGACAACTAATGAAAAACTGTTTTTT.

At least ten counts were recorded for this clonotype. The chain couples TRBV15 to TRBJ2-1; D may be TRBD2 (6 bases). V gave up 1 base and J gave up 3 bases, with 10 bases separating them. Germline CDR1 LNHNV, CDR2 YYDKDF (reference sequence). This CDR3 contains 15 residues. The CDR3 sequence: CATSRAGDVYNEQFF. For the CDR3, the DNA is TGTGCCACCAGCAGAGCGGGGGACGTCTACAATGAGCAGTTCTTC.

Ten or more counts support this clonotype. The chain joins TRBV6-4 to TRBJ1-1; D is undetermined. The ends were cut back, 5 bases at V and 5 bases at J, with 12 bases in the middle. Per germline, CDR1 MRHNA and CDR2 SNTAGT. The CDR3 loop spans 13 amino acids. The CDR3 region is CASSRGPGTEAFF. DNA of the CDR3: TGTGCCAGCAGTAGAGGTCCTGGTACTGAAGCTTTCTTT.

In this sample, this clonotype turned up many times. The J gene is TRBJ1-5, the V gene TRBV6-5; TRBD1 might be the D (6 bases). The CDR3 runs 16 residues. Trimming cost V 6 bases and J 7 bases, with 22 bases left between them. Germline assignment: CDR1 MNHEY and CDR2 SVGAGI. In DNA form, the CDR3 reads TGTGCCAGCAGCCCTAAAGGGGACATCAGAATCCAGCCCCAGCATTTT. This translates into CASSPKGDIRIQPQHF.